The clone carrying this T cell receptor beta chain has only one observation. This specimen comes from a study of blood T cell repertoires in COVID-19. At the level of the study: Nucleic acid was either cDNA or gDNA, and it came from T cells, B-cell-depleted T cells, or PBMCs.

Germline V gene lookup returns CDR1 LNHDA and CDR2 SQIVND (reference sequence). This CDR3 spans 15 amino acids. V lost 5 bases to trimming and J lost 0 bases, with 11 bases between them. In the authors' workflow: Reference gene primer amplification gave estimated nucleated cell counts. Here immunoSEQ multiplex PCR was the method, and the copy in TCRdb shows in-frame clones only, minus some. V and J calls and clone size come straight from that table; D and trimming were deduced from the DNA. The sample contains over 85,000 clones, around four fifths of which appear only once. The clonotype comes from a man aged 45-65 years with acute or convalescent COVID-19. Specimen: peripheral blood. This sequence joins TRBV19 and TRBJ1-5, with D perhaps TRBD1 (6 bases). The DNA of the CDR3 is TGTGCCAGTAGTGAGGGGGGGGCTAGCAATCAGCCCCAGCATTTT. It translates to CASSEGGASNQPQHF.